The rows below give T cell receptor beta chains drawn from one sample of a study of early T cells in non-severe SARS-CoV-2 infection. TCRdb ran MiXCR on the 5' RACE reads and lists one entry per CDR3 protein. The table records 85,000 to 100,000 distinct CDR3 sequences, approximately 10% of them present only once. Specimen: whole blood. The source of these receptors is an adult who was a healthcare worker with PCR-confirmed SARS-CoV-2 infection or an uninfected control (not recorded which). CDR3s include the opening cysteine and the closing phenylalanine or tryptophan. The D gene is left open where the match is weak. Clone size, where shown, is once, few, many, or a class for clones that have expanded.

TRBV5-1,few,TRBJ2-7,14,TRBD2,CASSPGLAGNEQYF,TGCGCCAGCAGCCCGGGACTAGCGGGAAACGAGCAGTACTTC
TRBV14,few,TRBJ2-5,14,-,CASSQDPSWETQYF,TGTGCCAGCAGCCAAGATCCATCCTGGGAGACCCAGTACTTC
TRBV3-1,-,TRBJ2-6,16,-,CASSPAVGDGANVLTF,TGTGCCAGCAGCCCGGCAGTCGGGGATGGGGCCAACGTCCTGACTTTC
TRBV27,many,TRBJ2-7,12,TRBD1,CASRGTEVSQYF,TGTGCCAGCAGAGGGACAGAGGTGTCCCAGTACTTC
TRBV27,many,TRBJ2-3,11,-,CASKGVDTQYF,TGTGCCAGCAAGGGCGTAGATACGCAGTATTTT
TRBV24-1,many,TRBJ2-1,18,TRBD2,CATSDLQTGLAGVSEQFF,TGTGCCACCAGTGATTTGCAAACGGGACTAGCGGGAGTCAGTGAGCAGTTCTTC
TRBV6-5,few,TRBJ2-1,13,-,CASSVLAGDEQFF,TGTGCCAGCAGTGTCCTGGCGGGCGATGAGCAGTTCTTC
TRBV30,-,TRBJ2-1,15,TRBD1,CAWRDRGVSYNEQFF,TGTGCCTGGAGGGACAGGGGCGTCTCCTACAATGAGCAGTTCTTC
TRBV20-1,-,TRBJ2-5,11,-,CSAQDSETQYF,TGCAGTGCTCAGGACTCGGAGACCCAGTACTTC
TRBV30,few,TRBJ1-1,14,-,CACTGHQTNTEAFF,TGTGCCTGCACGGGACATCAAACGAACACTGAAGCTTTCTTT
TRBV19,few,TRBJ2-7,14,-,CASSIGRGTYEQYF,TGTGCCAGTAGTATAGGTCGGGGGACCTACGAGCAGTACTTC
TRBV7-4,few,TRBJ1-1,16,-,CASSLALHLMNTEAFF,TGTGCCAGCAGCTTAGCGCTTCACCTAATGAACACTGAAGCTTTCTTT
TRBV29-1,many,TRBJ1-2,10,-,CSVSGDGYTF,TGCAGCGTTTCAGGAGATGGCTACACCTTC
TRBV7-9,many,TRBJ2-1,15,TRBD2,CASSPSGRRDNEQFF,TGTGCCAGCAGCCCTAGCGGGAGGAGAGACAATGAGCAGTTCTTC
TRBV27,many,TRBJ1-1,12,-,CASSLENTEAFF,TGTGCCAGCAGTTTAGAGAACACTGAAGCTTTCTTT
TRBV9,-,TRBJ2-7,14,-,CASSSPRKNYEQYF,TGTGCCAGCAGCTCCCCGCGGAAAAACTACGAGCAGTACTTC
TRBV9,-,TRBJ1-3,13,-,CASSAQSGNTIYF,TGTGCCAGCAGCGCCCAATCTGGAAACACCATATATTTT
TRBV20-1,many,TRBJ2-2,13,-,CSARGQGTGELFF,TGCAGTGCTAGAGGGCAGGGGACCGGGGAGCTGTTTTTT
TRBV12-3/TRBV12-4,few,TRBJ2-7,14,-,CASSLGASLGEQYF,TGTGCCAGCAGTTTAGGAGCCTCCCTGGGGGAGCAGTACTTC